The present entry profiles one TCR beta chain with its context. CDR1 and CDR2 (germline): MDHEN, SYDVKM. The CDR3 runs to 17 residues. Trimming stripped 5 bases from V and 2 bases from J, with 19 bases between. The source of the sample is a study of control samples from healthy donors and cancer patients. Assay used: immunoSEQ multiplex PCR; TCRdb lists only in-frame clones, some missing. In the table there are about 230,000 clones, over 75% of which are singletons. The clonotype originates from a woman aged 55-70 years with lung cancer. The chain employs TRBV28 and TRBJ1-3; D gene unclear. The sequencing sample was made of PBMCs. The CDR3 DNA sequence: TGTGCCAGCAGTCCGCGGTGGGTCTGGTTCGCTGGAAACACCATATATTTT. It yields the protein CASSPRWVWFAGNTIYF.